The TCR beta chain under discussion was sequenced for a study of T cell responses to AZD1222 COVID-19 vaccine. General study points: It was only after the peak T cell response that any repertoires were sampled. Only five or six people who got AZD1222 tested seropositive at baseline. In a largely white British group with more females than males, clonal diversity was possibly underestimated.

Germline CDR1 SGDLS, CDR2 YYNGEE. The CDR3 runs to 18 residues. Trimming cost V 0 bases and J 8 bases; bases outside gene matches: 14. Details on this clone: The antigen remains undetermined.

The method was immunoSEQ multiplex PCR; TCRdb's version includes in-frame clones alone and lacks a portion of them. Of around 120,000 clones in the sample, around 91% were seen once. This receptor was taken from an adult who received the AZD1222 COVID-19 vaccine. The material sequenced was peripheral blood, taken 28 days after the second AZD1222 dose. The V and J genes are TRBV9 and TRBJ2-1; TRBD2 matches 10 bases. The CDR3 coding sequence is TGTGCCAGCAGCGTAGGGCCCCCAAAAGCGGGAGGGATGGATGAGCAGTTCTTC. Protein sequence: CASSVGPPKAGGMDEQFF.